This T cell receptor (beta chain) was obtained from a study of T cell repertoires in cytomegalovirus infection. The overall study: CMV infection and matching HLA type were both indicated by public TCR beta signatures.

V was trimmed by 0 bases and J by 0 bases, leaving 8 bases between them. The CDR3 loop spans 15 amino acids. Germline-derived CDR1 and CDR2 are SGHRS and YFSETQ. Notes on the study in general: Dominating the ex vivo response were TCR beta clonotypes that were CMV-specific and HLA-C-restricted.

TCRdb reprocessed the reads with MiXCR, giving one entry per CDR3 protein. The repertoire consists of roughly 230,000 distinct CDR3 sequences, with over 15% occurring once and the leading ten covering roughly half. On this clonotype itself: Its specificity is not known.

The chain uses TRBV5-1 and TRBJ2-3; D gene ambiguous. Sequenced material: CD8+ T cells from PBMCs. The source is a human donor in good health (CMV status not recorded). Some clones in this sample may be carry-over from other donors' samples. CDR3 nucleotide sequence: TGCGCCAGCAGCTTGGAGTCCCCTAGCACAGATACGCAGTATTTT. Its protein is CASSLESPSTDTQYF.